One and the same sample provided the 4 T cell receptor beta chains below, sequenced in a study of cytomegalovirus exposure and HLA in healthy donors. The data were produced by immunoSEQ multiplex PCR, yet TCRdb's version contains in-frame clones alone and is incomplete. Seen here are about 120,000 clones, approximately 81% observed once, and the top ten hold about 2%. The sequenced material came from PBMCs. These receptors originate from a woman aged 25 to 39 in good health and CMV-seronegative.

CDR3 nucleotides: TGTGCCAGCAGTCCTACCGACAGGGGAGTCGCTAATTCACCCCTCCACTTT. Encoded protein: CASSPTDRGVANSPLHF. The gene calls are TRBV27 and TRBJ1-6, with 8 bases fitting TRBD1. V lost 5 bases, J lost 6 bases, and 12 bases stayed unmatched. Looked up from germline, CDR1 is MNHEY and CDR2 is SMNVEV (reference sequence). The CDR3 contains 17 residues.

The J gene is TRBJ2-3, the V gene TRBV30; a possible D gene is TRBD2 (5 bases). Germline CDR1 and CDR2: GTSNPN and SVGIG (reference sequence). This CDR3 comprises 15 residues. Deletions cut 3 bases from V and 0 bases from J, with 13 bases between. CDR3 DNA: TGTGCCTGGAGCCTAGCCCCTTTTAGCACAGATACGCAGTATTTT. This translates into CAWSLAPFSTDTQYF.

This chain links TRBV2 with TRBJ2-3, with 7 bases fitting TRBD1. From germline, CDR1 is SNHLY and CDR2 FYNNEI. The CDR3 consists of 13 residues. After removal of 4 bases from V and 5 bases from J, the junction contained 3 bases not matched to a gene. The CDR3 spells CASSADREDTQYF. The DNA of the CDR3 is TGTGCCAGCAGTGCCGACAGGGAAGATACGCAGTATTTT.

The chain carries TRBV5-6 and TRBJ2-3, with 14 bases lining up with TRBD2. Per the germline V gene, CDR1 is SGHDT and CDR2 is YYEEEE. The CDR3 runs 15 residues. The V segment lost 0 bases and the J segment 7 bases; nucleotides outside the gene matches: 1. The CDR3 sequence: CASSLGLAGGNTQYF. DNA for the CDR3: TGTGCCAGCAGCTTGGGACTAGCGGGGGGGAATACGCAGTATTTT. Complete variable domain (other parts from reference TRBV5-6 and TRBJ2-3): DAGVTQSPTHLIKTRGQQVTLRCSPKSGHDTVSWYQQALGQGPQFIFQYYEEEERQRGNFPDRFSGHQFPNYSSELNVNALLLGDSALYLCASSLGLAGGNTQYFGPGTRLTVL.